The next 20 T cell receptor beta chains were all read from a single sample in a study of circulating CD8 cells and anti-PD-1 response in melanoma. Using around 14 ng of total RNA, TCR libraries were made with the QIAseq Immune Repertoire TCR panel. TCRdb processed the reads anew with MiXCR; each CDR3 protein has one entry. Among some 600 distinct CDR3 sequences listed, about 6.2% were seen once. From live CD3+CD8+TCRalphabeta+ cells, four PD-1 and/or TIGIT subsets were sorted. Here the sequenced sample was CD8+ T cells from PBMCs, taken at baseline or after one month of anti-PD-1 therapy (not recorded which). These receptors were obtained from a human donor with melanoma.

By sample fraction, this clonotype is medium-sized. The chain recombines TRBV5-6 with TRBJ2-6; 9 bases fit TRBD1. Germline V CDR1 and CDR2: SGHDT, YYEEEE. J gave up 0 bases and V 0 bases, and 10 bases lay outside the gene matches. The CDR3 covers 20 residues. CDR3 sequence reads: CASSLVIWTGDYSGANVLTF. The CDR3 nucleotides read TGTGCCAGCAGCTTGGTGATCTGGACAGGGGACTACTCTGGGGCCAACGTCCTGACTTTC.

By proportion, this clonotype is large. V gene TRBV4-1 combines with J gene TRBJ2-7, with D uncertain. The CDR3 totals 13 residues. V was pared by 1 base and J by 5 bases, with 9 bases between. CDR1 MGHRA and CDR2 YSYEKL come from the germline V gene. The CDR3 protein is CASSQARQNEQYF. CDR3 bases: TGCGCCAGCAGCCAAGCCCGCCAGAACGAGCAGTACTTC.

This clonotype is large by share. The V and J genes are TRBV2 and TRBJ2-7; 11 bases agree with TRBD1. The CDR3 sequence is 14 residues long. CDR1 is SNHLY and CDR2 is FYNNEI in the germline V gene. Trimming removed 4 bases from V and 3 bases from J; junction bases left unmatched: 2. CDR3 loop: CASSGGTGGYEQYF. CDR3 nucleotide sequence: TGTGCCAGCAGTGGGGGGACAGGGGGCTACGAGCAGTACTTC.

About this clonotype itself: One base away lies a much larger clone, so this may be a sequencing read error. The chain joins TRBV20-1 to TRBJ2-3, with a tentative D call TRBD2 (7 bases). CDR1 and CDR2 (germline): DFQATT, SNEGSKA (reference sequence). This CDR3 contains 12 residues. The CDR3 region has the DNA TGCAATGCTAGGGAGGGGGGCCAGACGCAGTATTTT. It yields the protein CNAREGGQTQYF.

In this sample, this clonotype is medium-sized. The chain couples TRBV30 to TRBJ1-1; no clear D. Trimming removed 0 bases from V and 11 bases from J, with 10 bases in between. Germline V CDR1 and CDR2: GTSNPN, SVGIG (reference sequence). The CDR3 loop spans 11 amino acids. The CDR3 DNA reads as TGTGCCTGGAGTGTTCCAGTGGAGGCTTTCTTT. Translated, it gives CAWSVPVEAFF.

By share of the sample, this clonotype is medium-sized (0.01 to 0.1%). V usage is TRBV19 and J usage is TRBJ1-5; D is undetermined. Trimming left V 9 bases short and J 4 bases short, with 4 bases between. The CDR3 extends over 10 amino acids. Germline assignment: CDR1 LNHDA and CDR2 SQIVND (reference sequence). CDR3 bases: TGTGCCAGCAATAATCAGCCCCAGCATTTT. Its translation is CASNNQPQHF. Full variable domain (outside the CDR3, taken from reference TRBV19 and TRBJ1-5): DGGITQSPKYLFRKEGQNVTLSCEQNLNHDAMYWYRQDPGQGLRLIYYSQIVNDFQKGDIAEGYSVSREKKESFPLTVTSAQKNPTAFYLCASNNQPQHFGDGTRLSIL.

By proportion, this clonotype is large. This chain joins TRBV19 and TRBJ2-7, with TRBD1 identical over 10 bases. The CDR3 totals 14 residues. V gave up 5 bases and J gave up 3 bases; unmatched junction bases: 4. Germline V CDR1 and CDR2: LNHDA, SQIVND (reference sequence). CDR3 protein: CASSLTGGIYEQYF. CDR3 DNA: TGTGCCAGTAGTCTGACAGGGGGCATCTACGAGCAGTACTTC. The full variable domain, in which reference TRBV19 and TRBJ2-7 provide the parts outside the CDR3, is DGGITQSPKYLFRKEGQNVTLSCEQNLNHDAMYWYRQDPGQGLRLIYYSQIVNDFQKGDIAEGYSVSREKKESFPLTVTSAQKNPTAFYLCASSLTGGIYEQYFGPGTRLTVT.

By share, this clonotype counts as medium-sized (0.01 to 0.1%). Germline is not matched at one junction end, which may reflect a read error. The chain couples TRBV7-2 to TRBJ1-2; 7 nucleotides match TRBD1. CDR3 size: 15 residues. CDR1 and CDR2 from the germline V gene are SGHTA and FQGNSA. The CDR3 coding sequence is TGTGCCAGCGGCTTGGGGACAGTCGCTAACTATGGCTACACCTTC. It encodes CASGLGTVANYGYTF.

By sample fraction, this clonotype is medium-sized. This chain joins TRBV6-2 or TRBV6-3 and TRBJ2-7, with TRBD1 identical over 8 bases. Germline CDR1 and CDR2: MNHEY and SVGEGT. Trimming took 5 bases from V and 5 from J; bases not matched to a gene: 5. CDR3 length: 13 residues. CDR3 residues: CASSGWTGNEQYF. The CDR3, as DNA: TGTGCCAGCAGTGGGTGGACAGGGAACGAGCAGTACTTC.

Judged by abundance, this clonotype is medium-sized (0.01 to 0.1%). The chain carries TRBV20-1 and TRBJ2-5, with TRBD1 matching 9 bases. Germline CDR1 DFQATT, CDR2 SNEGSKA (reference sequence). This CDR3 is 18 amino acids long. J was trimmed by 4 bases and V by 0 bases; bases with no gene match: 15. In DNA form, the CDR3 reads TGCAGTGCTAGAGATCGGACAGGGGATCGTCGACGTCCAGAGACCCAGTACTTC. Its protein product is CSARDRTGDRRRPETQYF.

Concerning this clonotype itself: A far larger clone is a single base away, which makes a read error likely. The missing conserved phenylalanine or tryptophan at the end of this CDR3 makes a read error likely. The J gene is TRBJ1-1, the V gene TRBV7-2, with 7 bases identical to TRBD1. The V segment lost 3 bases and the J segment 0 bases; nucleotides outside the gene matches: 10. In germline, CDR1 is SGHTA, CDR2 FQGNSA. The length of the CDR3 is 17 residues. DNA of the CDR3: TGTGCCAGCAGCTTCTTGCGACAGGGAAGCATGAACACTGAAGCTTTCTTA. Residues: CASSFLRQGSMNTEAFL.

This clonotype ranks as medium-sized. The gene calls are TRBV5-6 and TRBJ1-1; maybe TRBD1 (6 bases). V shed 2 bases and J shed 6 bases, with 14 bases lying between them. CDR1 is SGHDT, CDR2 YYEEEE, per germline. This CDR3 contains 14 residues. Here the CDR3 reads CASSFEGGDAEAFF. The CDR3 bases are TGTGCCAGCAGCTTCGAAGGGGGGGACGCTGAAGCTTTCTTT.

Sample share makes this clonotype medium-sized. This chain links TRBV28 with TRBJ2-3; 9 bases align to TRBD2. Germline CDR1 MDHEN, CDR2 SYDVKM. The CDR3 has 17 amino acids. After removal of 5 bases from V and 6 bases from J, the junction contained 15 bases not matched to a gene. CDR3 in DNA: TGTGCCAGCAGTCGCCGATCAGCGGGAGGACCCCAGGATACGCAGTATTTT. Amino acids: CASSRRSAGGPQDTQYF.

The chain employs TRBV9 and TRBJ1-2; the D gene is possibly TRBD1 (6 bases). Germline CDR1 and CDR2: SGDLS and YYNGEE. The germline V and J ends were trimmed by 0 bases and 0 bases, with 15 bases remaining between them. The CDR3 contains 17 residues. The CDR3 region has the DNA TGTGCCAGCAGCGTAGAAGCTCAAAAGGGGGCTAACTATGGCTACACCTTC. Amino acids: CASSVEAQKGANYGYTF. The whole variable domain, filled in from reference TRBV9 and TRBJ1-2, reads DSGVTQTPKHLITATGQRVTLRCSPRSGDLSVYWYQQSLDQGLQFLIQYYNGEERAKGNILERFSAQQFPDLHSELNLSSLELGDSALYFCASSVEAQKGANYGYTFGSGTRLTVV.

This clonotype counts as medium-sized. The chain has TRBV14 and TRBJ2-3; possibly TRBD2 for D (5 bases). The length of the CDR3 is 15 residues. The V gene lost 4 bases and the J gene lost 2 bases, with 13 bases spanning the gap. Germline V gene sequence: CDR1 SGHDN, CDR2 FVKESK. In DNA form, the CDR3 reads TGTGCCAGCAGCCCTCTCGGGGAAACCACAGATACGCAGTATTTT. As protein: CASSPLGETTDTQYF.

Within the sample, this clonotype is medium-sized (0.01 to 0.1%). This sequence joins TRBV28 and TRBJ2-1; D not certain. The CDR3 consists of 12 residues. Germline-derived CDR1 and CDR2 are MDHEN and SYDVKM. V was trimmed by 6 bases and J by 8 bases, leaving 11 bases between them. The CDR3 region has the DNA TGTGCCAGCAGCACCCGACGGTATGAGCAGTTCTTC. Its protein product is CASSTRRYEQFF.

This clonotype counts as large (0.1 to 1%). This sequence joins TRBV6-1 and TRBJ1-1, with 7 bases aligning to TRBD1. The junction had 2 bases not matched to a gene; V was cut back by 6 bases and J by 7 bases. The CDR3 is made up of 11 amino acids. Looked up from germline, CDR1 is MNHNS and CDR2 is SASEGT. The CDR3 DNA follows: TGTGCCAGCAGCAGGGGGGATGAAGCTTTCTTT. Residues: CASSRGDEAFF.

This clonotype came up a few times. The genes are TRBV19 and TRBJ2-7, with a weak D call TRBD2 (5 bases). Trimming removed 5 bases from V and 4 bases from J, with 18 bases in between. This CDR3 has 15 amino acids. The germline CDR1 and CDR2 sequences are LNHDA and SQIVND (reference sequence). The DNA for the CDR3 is TGTGCCAGTAGTCGCGACCCGGGCAGAGGGTACGAGCAGTACTTC. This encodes CASSRDPGRGYEQYF.

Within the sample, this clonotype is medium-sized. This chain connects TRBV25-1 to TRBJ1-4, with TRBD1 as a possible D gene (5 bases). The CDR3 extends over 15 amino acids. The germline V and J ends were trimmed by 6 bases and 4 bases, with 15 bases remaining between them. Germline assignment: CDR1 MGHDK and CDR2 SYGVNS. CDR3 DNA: TGTGCCAGCAGGGGGGACGGCGGAGGTAATGAAAAACTGTTTTTT. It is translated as CASRGDGGGNEKLFF.

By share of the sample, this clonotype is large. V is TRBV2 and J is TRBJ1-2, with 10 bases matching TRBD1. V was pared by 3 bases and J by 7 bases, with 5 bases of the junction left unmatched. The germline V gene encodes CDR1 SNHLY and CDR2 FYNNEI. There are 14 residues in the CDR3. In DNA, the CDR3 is TGTGCCAGCAGTGATGACAGGGGGCCCTCTGGCTACACCTTC. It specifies CASSDDRGPSGYTF.